Listed below are T cell receptor beta chains from one sample, sequenced in a study of blood T cell repertoires in COVID-19. Clones were read by immunoSEQ multiplex PCR, and TCRdb kept only the in-frame ones, dropping some. This table has roughly 220,000 clones, roughly 89% appearing once. The sample taken for sequencing was PBMCs or T cells enriched from blood (not recorded which). The source is a woman aged 40 to 50 who had recovered from COVID-19. Each CDR3 is given with its conserved first and last residue. The D gene is left open where the match is weak. Part of the rows lack a size; the others show once, few, many or a class for expanded clones.

size	D	J	length	V	DNA	CDR3
once	NA	TRBJ1-5	14	TRBV6-5	TGTGCCAGCAGTTACGGCGACACCAACCAGCCCCAGCATTTT	CASSYGDTNQPQHF
NA	NA	TRBJ2-7	12	TRBV7-8	TGTGCCAGCAGCTCGAGTTTCCACGAGCAGTACTTC	CASSSSFHEQYF
NA	NA	TRBJ1-1	17	TRBV4-1	TGCGCCAGCAGCCACCTTAGGACAGTCAAACTAAACACTGAAGCTTTCTTT	CASSHLRTVKLNTEAFF
NA	NA	TRBJ2-4	13	TRBV19	TGTGCCAGTATGCAACTAGCTGGAAACATTCAGTACTTC	CASMQLAGNIQYF
NA	TRBD1	TRBJ2-7	15	TRBV2	TGTGCCAGCAGTGACGGGCAGGGGGCAATCGACGAGCAGTACTTC	CASSDGQGAIDEQYF
NA	TRBD1	TRBJ1-3	15	TRBV28	TGTGCCAGCAGTCTGGGGACAGTAGGGGGAAACACCATATATTTT	CASSLGTVGGNTIYF
NA	NA	TRBJ2-3	17	TRBV4-3	TGCGCCAGCAGCCAAGATTGGGGGAGGTGGAGCACAGATACGCAGTATTTT	CASSQDWGRWSTDTQYF
NA	TRBD2	TRBJ2-1	15	TRBV5-1	TGCGCCAGCAGCGCGAGCGGGAGGGCCGATGGGTCGGAGTTCTTC	CASSASGRADGSEFF
NA	NA	TRBJ2-1	15	TRBV2	TGTGCCAGCAAAGGTACGCGGGAAAGGGGCAATGAGCAGTTCTTC	CASKGTRERGNEQFF
NA	NA	TRBJ2-7	15	TRBV10-3	TGTGCCATCAGCCCCGATGGTGGCTTCATCGACGAGCAGTACTTC	CAISPDGGFIDEQYF
few	TRBD1	TRBJ1-1	16	TRBV19	TGTGCCAGTAGTCCTCGACAGGGGGCTCTGAACACTGAAGCTTTCTTT	CASSPRQGALNTEAFF
NA	NA	TRBJ2-3	15	TRBV5-1	TGCGCCAGCAGCTTGGGCAGGGTTGGTGGAGATACGCAGTATTTT	CASSLGRVGGDTQYF
NA	NA	TRBJ1-5	14	TRBV27	TGTGCCAGCAGCCCGAGGGATAGCAATCAGCCCCAGCATTTT	CASSPRDSNQPQHF
NA	NA	TRBJ1-1	16	TRBV18	TGTGCCAGCTCACCCAACCAGGGGCGTGGGAACACTGAAGCTTTCTTT	CASSPNQGRGNTEAFF
NA	TRBD1	TRBJ2-7	14	TRBV30	TGTGCCTGGTCCCCGGGACAGGGGACTTACGAGCAGTACTTC	CAWSPGQGTYEQYF
NA	NA	TRBJ1-1	14	TRBV21-1	TGTGCCAGCAGCAACGACAGGGTCTTCGCTGAAGCTTTCTTT	CASSNDRVFAEAFF
NA	TRBD2	TRBJ2-1	16	TRBV5-4	TGTGCCAGCAGCGCCCCGACTAGCGGGACTTACAATGAGCAGTTCTTC	CASSAPTSGTYNEQFF
NA	TRBD1	TRBJ1-2	14	TRBV9	TGTGCCAGCAGCGGACCTGGACAGGTCGTGAGCTACACCTTC	CASSGPGQVVSYTF
NA	TRBD1	TRBJ2-7	16	TRBV19	TGTGCCAGTAGCGGATTGGGGACAGGGGGAACCTACGAGCAGTACTTC	CASSGLGTGGTYEQYF
NA	TRBD2	TRBJ2-7	16	TRBV7-6	TGTGCCAGCAGCCCGAGAGCAGCGGGAGGGTCCTACGAGCAGTACTTC	CASSPRAAGGSYEQYF
medium-sized	TRBD1	TRBJ2-2	16	TRBV5-1	TGCGCCAGCAGTTCGGACAGGGGTGGGGACACCGGGGAGCTGTTTTTT	CASSSDRGGDTGELFF
NA	TRBD1	TRBJ1-2	15	TRBV11-3	TGTGCCAGCAGCACCTCCCCGGGACAGGGGGTCGTCTACACCTTC	CASSTSPGQGVVYTF
NA	NA	TRBJ2-6	15	TRBV7-8	TGTGCCAGCAGCTCGGAGAGCTCTGGGGCCAACGTCCTGACTTTC	CASSSESSGANVLTF
NA	TRBD2	TRBJ2-1	14	TRBV19	TGTGCCAGTAACCCGACTAGCGCCTACAATGAGCAGTTCTTC	CASNPTSAYNEQFF
NA	TRBD1	TRBJ1-2	14	TRBV30	TGTGCCTGGAGTGTATGGACAGGGGCGAATGGCTACACCTTC	CAWSVWTGANGYTF
once	NA	TRBJ2-2	15	TRBV19	TGTGCCAGTACCCTTATGTCCAGCCGAGGAGGGGAGCTGTTTTTT	CASTLMSSRGGELFF
once	TRBD2	TRBJ2-1	14	TRBV9	TGTGCCAGCAGCACCCGGACTAGCCTGGATGAGCAGTTCTTC	CASSTRTSLDEQFF
NA	TRBD2	TRBJ2-7	15	TRBV11-2	TGTGCCAGCAGCTTGGGACTAGCGGGGCTCTACGAGCAGTACTTC	CASSLGLAGLYEQYF
once	NA	TRBJ2-5	12	TRBV18	TGTGCCAGCTCACACCCAGGGGAGACCCAGTACTTC	CASSHPGETQYF
NA	NA	TRBJ1-2	16	TRBV24-1	TGTGCCACCAGTGATTCGCGACCTGGGGGCAGCCTAGACCTCAACTTC	CATSDSRPGGSLDLNF
NA	NA	TRBJ2-4	13	TRBV9	TGTGCCAGCAGCGTAGGACTCCCCGACATTCAGTACTTC	CASSVGLPDIQYF
NA	TRBD1	TRBJ1-1	13	TRBV28	TGTGCCAGCAGTTCCGGGACAGTGAAAGGAGCTTTCTTT	CASSSGTVKGAFF
once	NA	TRBJ2-2	14	TRBV2	TGTGCCAGCTTATCGGGGGGCTTGACCGGGGAGCTGTTTTTT	CASLSGGLTGELFF
NA	TRBD2	TRBJ2-5	18	TRBV7-2	TGTGCCAGCAGCCCTGGGACTAGCGGGTTTAACCACTTAGAGACCCAGTACTTC	CASSPGTSGFNHLETQYF
NA	TRBD1	TRBJ1-2	15	TRBV18	TGTGCCAGCTCACTAGGGACAGGGGAAAACTATGGCTACACCTTC	CASSLGTGENYGYTF
NA	NA	TRBJ1-4	15	TRBV7-2	TGTGCCAGCAGCCCGGGGGGAGCAACTAATGAAAAACTGTTTTTT	CASSPGGATNEKLFF
NA	TRBD2	TRBJ2-2	16	TRBV28	TGTGCCGCTACTAGCGGGAGGGCAACGAACACCGGGGAGCTGTTTTTT	CAATSGRATNTGELFF
NA	NA	TRBJ1-1	14	TRBV27	TGTGCCAGCTGTCCGGGGGGAGGATACACTGAAGCTTTCTTT	CASCPGGGYTEAFF
NA	TRBD1	TRBJ1-5	14	TRBV7-2	TGTGCCAGCAGCCTTGACAGGGGCAATCAGCCCCAGCATTTT	CASSLDRGNQPQHF
NA	NA	TRBJ1-4	13	TRBV28	TGTGCCAGCAGTTTAGGGCTTAATGAAAAACTGTTTTTT	CASSLGLNEKLFF
NA	NA	TRBJ1-1	17	TRBV6-4	TGTGCCAGCAGTGACGGCCGGGACACCGTTGTGAACACTGAAGCTTTCTTT	CASSDGRDTVVNTEAFF
NA	TRBD1	TRBJ2-3	16	TRBV10-3	TGTGCCATCAGTGAATGGACAGGGACTAGCACAGATACGCAGTATTTT	CAISEWTGTSTDTQYF
NA	NA	TRBJ1-6	13	TRBV6-4	TGTGCCTTTTACCAGGGAGGAGACTCACCCCTCCACTTT	CAFYQGGDSPLHF
NA	NA	TRBJ2-1	14	TRBV10-3	TGTGCCATCAGTGAGGGACTTAACTCGAATGAGCAGTTCTTC	CAISEGLNSNEQFF
NA	NA	TRBJ2-2	15	TRBV10-2	TGCGCCAGCAGTGAGTCCCTAGCCCGCACCGGGGAGCTGTTTTTT	CASSESLARTGELFF
NA	TRBD1	TRBJ2-7	16	TRBV30	TGTGCCTGCCAGGGGGACAGCCAACAATTCAGTTACGAGCAGTACTTC	CACQGDSQQFSYEQYF
once	TRBD2	TRBJ2-1	16	TRBV5-4	TGTGCCAGCAGCCCCGGGGGGGGACTAGCTGCTGCTGAGCAGTTCTTC	CASSPGGGLAAAEQFF
few	NA	TRBJ1-1	15	TRBV19	TGTGCCAGTAACGGTTTGCGGGGGCAGGACACTGAAGCTTTCTTT	CASNGLRGQDTEAFF
NA	TRBD2	TRBJ2-7	13	TRBV6-6	TGTGCCAGCGGGGGGGGTGTCGCCTACGAGCAGTACTTC	CASGGGVAYEQYF
NA	NA	TRBJ2-1	13	TRBV5-1	TGCGCCAGCAGCTTGGCCCGGGGAAATGAGCAGTTCTTC	CASSLARGNEQFF
NA	TRBD1	TRBJ1-1	18	TRBV7-2	TGTGCCAGCAGTTTAACACCGGGACAGGTTGGGGCATACACTGAAGCTTTCTTT	CASSLTPGQVGAYTEAFF
NA	TRBD1	TRBJ1-4	16	TRBV19	TGTGCCAGTAAGGACAGGGGGCCGCCAACTAATGAAAAACTGTTTTTT	CASKDRGPPTNEKLFF
NA	TRBD1	TRBJ1-1	15	TRBV25-1	TGTGCCAGCAGTACTCAGGGGGCGTTGAACACTGAAGCTTTCTTT	CASSTQGALNTEAFF